The 10 T cell receptor beta chains presented below share a single source sample, sequenced in a study of cytomegalovirus exposure and HLA in healthy donors. Profiling relied on immunoSEQ multiplex PCR, and the TCRdb table lists in-frame clones only, not all of them. Counted here are approximately 110,000 clones, about 88% occurring once; the ten biggest clones make up roughly 4%. Input material: PBMCs. These receptors originate from a young woman in good health and CMV-seropositive.

This chain joins TRBV5-8 and TRBJ2-3; 12 positions match TRBD2. CDR1 is SGHTS, CDR2 YDEGEE, per germline. With V trimmed by 4 bases and J by 4 bases, 1 base remained unmatched. CDR3 length: 14 amino acids. The CDR3 loop reads CASSRLAGADTQYF. CDR3 coding DNA: TGTGCCAGCAGCCGACTAGCGGGAGCAGATACGCAGTATTTT. Complete variable domain (other parts from reference TRBV5-8 and TRBJ2-3): EAGVTQSPTHLIKTRGQQATLRCSPISGHTSVYWYQQALGLGLQFLLWYDEGEERNRGNFPPRFSGRQFPNYSSELNVNALELEDSALYLCASSRLAGADTQYFGPGTRLTVL.

The rearrangement links TRBV29-1 to TRBJ1-4; TRBD1 is a possible D gene (6 bases). V lost 5 bases and J 3 bases, leaving 13 bases between the germline ends. CDR1 SQVTM and CDR2 ANQGSEA come from the germline V gene. This CDR3 has 14 amino acids. CDR3 in amino acids: CSVPQGTANEKLFF. CDR3 sequence (DNA): TGCAGCGTTCCCCAGGGGACGGCTAATGAAAAACTGTTTTTT.

The genes are TRBV25-1 and TRBJ1-6, with TRBD1 matching 8 bases. The CDR3 is made up of 16 amino acids. With 4 bases clipped from V and 0 bases from J, the junction kept 2 bases outside the gene matches. The V gene's germline CDR1 is MGHDK and CDR2 SYGVNS. The CDR3 protein is CASSGTGGSYNSPLHF. CDR3 DNA: TGTGCCAGCAGTGGTACAGGGGGCTCCTATAATTCACCCCTCCACTTT. Filled out from reference TRBV25-1 and TRBJ1-6, the complete variable domain reads EADIYQTPRYLVIGTGKKITLECSQTMGHDKMYWYQQDPGMELHLIHYSYGVNSTEKGDLSSESTVSRIRTEHFPLTLESARPSHTSQYLCASSGTGGSYNSPLHFGNGTRLTVT.

The chain carries TRBV28 and TRBJ2-5, with a tentative D call TRBD2 (5 bases). This CDR3 has 10 residues. V shed 8 bases and J shed 4 bases, with 5 bases lying between them. Germline V gene sequence: CDR1 MDHEN, CDR2 SYDVKM. The CDR3 protein is CASGRETQYF. CDR3 sequence (DNA): TGTGCCAGCGGGAGAGAGACCCAGTACTTC.

The rearrangement links TRBV7-9 to TRBJ1-5; D remains ambiguous. The V end was cut by 1 base, the J end by 6 bases, with 4 bases between. The CDR3 runs to 12 residues. The germline CDR1 and CDR2 sequences are SEHNR and FQNEAQ (reference sequence). Here the CDR3 reads CASSLDSQPQHF. The CDR3 DNA sequence: TGTGCCAGCAGCTTAGACAGTCAGCCCCAGCATTTT.

The chain recombines TRBV5-1 with TRBJ2-5, with 11 nucleotides matching TRBD2. Germline-derived CDR1 and CDR2 are SGHRS and YFSETQ. This CDR3 comprises 16 residues. V was clipped by 3 bases and J by 2 bases; unmatched bases: 6. As DNA, the CDR3 is TGCGCCAGCAGCTCCGAGGGACTAGCGGTTCAAGAGACCCAGTACTTC. Translation: CASSSEGLAVQETQYF.

V gene TRBV19 combines with J gene TRBJ2-1, with TRBD2 matching 14 bases. V gave up 5 bases and J gave up 8 bases; unmatched junction bases: 5. CDR1 and CDR2 (germline): LNHDA, SQIVND (reference sequence). The CDR3 is 15 amino acids. This CDR3 reads CASSPGTSGSDEQFF. The CDR3 bases are TGTGCCAGTAGTCCCGGGACTAGCGGGAGCGATGAGCAGTTCTTC.

This rearrangement joins TRBV7-8 to TRBJ2-7; 11 bases line up with TRBD2. In germline, CDR1 is SGHVS, CDR2 FQNEAQ. The CDR3 runs 15 residues. The trim removed 6 bases at V and 6 bases at J, leaving 10 bases unmatched. The DNA of the CDR3 is TGTGCCAGCAGACCCCGGACTAGCGGGCCCGCCGAGCAGTACTTC. This encodes CASRPRTSGPAEQYF.

The rearrangement links TRBV5-1 to TRBJ2-1; TRBD2 aligns across 13 bases. The CDR3 extends over 15 amino acids. After removal of 6 bases from V and 9 bases from J, the junction contained 9 bases not matched to a gene. Looked up from germline, CDR1 is SGHRS and CDR2 is YFSETQ. Written as DNA, the CDR3 is TGCGCCAGCATGCGGACTAGCGGGAGAGTTATTGAGCAGTTCTTC. Translation: CASMRTSGRVIEQFF. The complete variable domain, with remaining parts taken from reference TRBV5-1 and TRBJ2-1, reads KAGVTQTPRYLIKTRGQQVTLSCSPISGHRSVSWYQQTPGQGLQFLFEYFSETQRNKGNFPGRFSGRQFSNSRSEMNVSTLELGDSALYLCASMRTSGRVIEQFFGPGTRLTVL.

The chain links TRBV28 to TRBJ1-2; D not certain. The CDR3 is made up of 12 amino acids. The germline CDR1 and CDR2 sequences are MDHEN and SYDVKM. V gave up 7 bases and J gave up 5 bases, with 11 bases separating them. Here the CDR3 reads CASTLGVYGYTF. In DNA, the CDR3 is TGTGCCAGCACTCTCGGGGTATATGGCTACACCTTC.